The 32 T cell receptor beta chains below come from one sample, sequenced in a study of radiation and T cells in renal cell carcinoma. The assay was immunoSEQ multiplex PCR, and TCRdb's table has in-frame clones only and misses some. The sample shows around 4,600 clones, about two thirds of them seen only once. Treatment meaning: 15 Gy SBRT to primary tumor, nephrectomy 4 weeks later. This sample comprised tumor tissue, obtained from a patient whose treatment included radiotherapy and nephrectomy. These TCRs come from a woman aged 55-70 years with renal cell carcinoma.

The table lists this clone with a few counts. The V gene is TRBV4-3, the J gene TRBJ2-7, with 13 positions matching TRBD2. This CDR3 comprises 17 residues. Per germline, CDR1 LGHNA and CDR2 YSLEER. V shed 1 base and J 3 bases; nucleotides not matched to a gene: 6. The CDR3 sequence is CASSQGLAGGPSYEQYF. CDR3 DNA sequence: TGCGCCAGCAGCCAAGGACTAGCGGGGGGTCCAAGCTACGAGCAGTACTTC.

J is TRBJ1-2 and V is TRBV28; possible D gene TRBD1, 6 bases. Germline CDR1 reads MDHEN; CDR2 reads SYDVKM. The CDR3 extends over 13 amino acids. Trimming shortened V by 5 bases and J by 8 bases, and 15 bases separated the two germline ends. DNA for the CDR3: TGTGCCAGCAGTCGTCAGGGGCGTGGGGGCTACACCTTC. This codes for CASSRQGRGGYTF.

This chain uses TRBV11-3 with TRBJ1-6, with 9 bases aligning to TRBD1. CDR3 length: 15 amino acids. The V gene end was trimmed by 4 bases and the J gene end by 5 bases; junction bases not matched to a gene: 3. Per germline, CDR1 SGHNT and CDR2 YENEEA. CDR3: CASSSGTGNNSPLHF. As DNA, the CDR3 is TGTGCCAGCAGCTCCGGGACAGGGAATAATTCACCCCTCCACTTT.

The chain combines TRBV28 with TRBJ1-5; TRBD1 agrees at 8 bases. Losses at the gene ends were 10 bases for V and 0 bases for J; bases not matched to a gene: 14. Germline CDR1 reads MDHEN; CDR2 reads SYDVKM. The CDR3 is 17 amino acids. CDR3 in amino acids: CATRDRSRDYSNQPQHF. Written as DNA, the CDR3 is TGTGCCACCCGGGACAGGTCGAGAGATTATAGCAATCAGCCCCAGCATTTT.

This rearrangement joins TRBV7-8 to TRBJ1-2; unclear D gene. V gave up 4 bases and J gave up 2 bases, with 17 bases separating them. The germline V gene has CDR1 SGHVS and CDR2 FQNEAQ. The CDR3 has 16 amino acids. This CDR3 reads CASSSSRGGGNYGYTF. The DNA of the CDR3 is TGTGCCAGCAGCTCTTCCCGAGGTGGAGGGAACTATGGCTACACCTTC.

The chain couples TRBV7-7 to TRBJ2-1; tentatively, D is TRBD2 (6 bases). V dropped 5 bases and J dropped 0 bases, with 26 bases sitting between them. The germline gives CDR1 SSHAT, CDR2 FNYEAQ (reference sequence). The CDR3 loop spans 20 amino acids. Here the CDR3 DNA reads TGTGCCAGCAGCCCCGGACGGGGAGGTGGTAGCAAAAGCTCCTACAATGAGCAGTTCTTC. It encodes CASSPGRGGGSKSSYNEQFF.

The chain employs TRBV7-9 and TRBJ2-1, with 15 bases matching TRBD2. The CDR3 runs to 18 residues. Germline V gene lookup returns CDR1 SEHNR and CDR2 FQNEAQ (reference sequence). J was trimmed by 8 bases and V by 4 bases; bases with no gene match: 12. The CDR3: CASSYNVRTSGRAYEQFF. In nucleotides, the CDR3 is TGTGCCAGCAGCTACAACGTAAGGACTAGCGGGAGGGCCTATGAGCAGTTCTTC.

J is TRBJ1-2 and V is TRBV29-1; the D is unclear. Germline lookup yields CDR1 SQVTM and CDR2 ANQGSEA. Between the trimmed V and J ends, which lost 7 bases and 4 bases, there was a span of 7 bases. The CDR3 has 10 amino acids. The CDR3 region has the DNA TGCAGCGACAGTACCTATGGCTACACCTTC. Translation: CSDSTYGYTF.

This chain uses TRBV6-6 with TRBJ1-1, with D possibly TRBD1 on 5 matching bases. Trimming pared 7 bases from V and 1 base from J, leaving 10 bases between. Germline-derived CDR1 and CDR2 are MNHNY and SVGAGI (reference sequence). The length of the CDR3 is 13 residues. CDR3 DNA sequence: TGTGCCAGCACCCAGGGAAAGAACACTGAAGCTTTCTTT. Its translation is CASTQGKNTEAFF.

The chain has TRBV7-2 and TRBJ1-2; maybe TRBD1 (5 bases). This CDR3 spans 13 amino acids. V was shortened by 5 bases and J by 2 bases, with 9 bases between the two germline ends. Germline CDR1 and CDR2: SGHTA and FQGNSA. The CDR3 protein is CASSMTANYGYTF. CDR3 coding DNA: TGTGCCAGCAGCATGACAGCGAACTATGGCTACACCTTC.

The V gene is TRBV6-1, the J gene TRBJ1-3; no reliable D call. The CDR3 consists of 16 residues. V lost 2 bases to trimming and J lost 0 bases, with 11 bases between them. Germline CDR1 and CDR2: MNHNS and SASEGT. The CDR3 region has the DNA TGTGCCAGCAGTGAATACGGACGAAACTCTGGAAACACCATATATTTT. The encoded protein is CASSEYGRNSGNTIYF.

The chain links TRBV4-2 to TRBJ2-6; TRBD2 matches at 12 bases. Looked up from germline, CDR1 is LGHNA and CDR2 is YNFKEQ. The V and J ends lost 0 bases and 3 bases, in that order; junction bases with no gene match: 6. The CDR3 totals 19 residues. The CDR3 sequence: CASSQETSGGFDGANVLTF. The CDR3 region has the DNA TGTGCCAGCAGCCAAGAGACTAGCGGGGGATTTGATGGGGCCAACGTCCTGACTTTC.

The chain carries TRBV6-1 and TRBJ1-1; 10 nucleotides align to TRBD1. Germline V CDR1 and CDR2: MNHNS, SASEGT. The V and J ends lost 4 bases and 4 bases, in that order; junction bases with no gene match: 6. CDR3 length equals 15 residues. The chain's CDR3 is CASSARQGASTEAFF. The CDR3 DNA reads TGTGCCAGCAGTGCTCGACAGGGGGCGAGCACTGAAGCTTTCTTT.

The chain combines TRBV7-2 with TRBJ2-3, with D unclear. Between the trimmed V and J ends, which lost 3 bases and 7 bases, there was a span of 5 bases. The CDR3 runs to 11 residues. CDR1 is SGHTA and CDR2 is FQGNSA in the germline V gene. CDR3 amino acids: CASSFAHTQYF. For the CDR3, the DNA is TGTGCCAGCAGCTTTGCCCATACGCAGTATTTT.

The J gene is TRBJ2-1, the V gene TRBV9; 8 positions agree with TRBD1. This CDR3 has 15 residues. J was trimmed by 6 bases and V by 6 bases; bases with no gene match: 11. Germline V lookup: CDR1 SGDLS, CDR2 YYNGEE. CDR3 sequence reads: CASTPSTGGFNEQFF. In DNA form, the CDR3 reads TGTGCCAGCACCCCTTCCACAGGGGGGTTCAATGAGCAGTTCTTC.

The chain is built from TRBV4-1 and TRBJ2-3, with D maybe TRBD1 (5 bases). Trimming stripped 5 bases from V and 4 bases from J, with 19 bases between. Germline loops: CDR1 MGHRA, CDR2 YSYEKL. This CDR3 is 16 amino acids long. CDR3 in DNA: TGCGCCAGCAGCTTGACAGCCTTCAAGGGCCCAGATACGCAGTATTTT. Protein sequence: CASSLTAFKGPDTQYF.

V usage is TRBV4-2 and J usage is TRBJ2-5; D unresolved. With 5 bases removed from V and 7 bases from J, the gap between germline ends came to 20 bases. The CDR3 loop spans 15 amino acids. The germline V gene has CDR1 LGHNA and CDR2 YNFKEQ. DNA of the CDR3: TGTGCCAGCAGCTCAGAGAGCGCATTTTACGGGACCCAGTACTTC. Residues: CASSSESAFYGTQYF.

The genes are TRBV6-5 and TRBJ2-7; unclear D gene. V dropped 6 bases and J dropped 6 bases, with 9 bases sitting between them. The germline CDR1 and CDR2 sequences are MNHEY and SVGAGI. This CDR3 region has 11 residues. CDR3 loop: CASSPPREQYF. CDR3 in DNA: TGTGCCAGCAGCCCCCCGCGCGAGCAGTACTTC.

V usage is TRBV18 and J usage is TRBJ1-3, with D perhaps TRBD1 (6 bases). The germline V gene has CDR1 KGHSH and CDR2 LQKENI. V shed 2 bases and J shed 2 bases, with 10 bases lying between them. This CDR3 contains 15 residues. The CDR3 nucleotides read TGTGCCAGCTCACCAGGTCGACAGGCTGGAAACACCATATATTTT. Its translation is CASSPGRQAGNTIYF.

This chain uses TRBV5-1 with TRBJ1-1, with D unresolved. Trimming took off 2 bases at V and 2 bases at J, with 13 bases between the two ends. This CDR3 has 15 amino acids. From germline, CDR1 is SGHRS and CDR2 YFSETQ. The CDR3 loop reads CASSFSTGENTEAFF. Written as DNA, the CDR3 is TGCGCCAGCAGCTTTTCCACTGGGGAAAACACTGAAGCTTTCTTT.

The J gene is TRBJ2-3, the V gene TRBV6-5; D is uncertain. V gave up 4 bases and J gave up 1 base, with 9 bases separating them. The CDR3 runs to 14 residues. Germline V gene lookup returns CDR1 MNHEY and CDR2 SVGAGI. The CDR3 sequence is CASSSWRRTDTQYF. The CDR3, as DNA: TGTGCCAGCAGTTCGTGGCGGCGCACAGATACGCAGTATTTT.

The rearrangement uses TRBV19 and TRBJ1-2; 8 bases agree with TRBD1. J gave up 4 bases and V 5 bases, and 15 bases lay outside the gene matches. The germline V gene has CDR1 LNHDA and CDR2 SQIVND (reference sequence). The CDR3 has 17 amino acids. The CDR3 region is CASSPGQAIQYGYGYTF. For the CDR3, the DNA is TGTGCCAGTAGTCCGGGACAGGCAATTCAATATGGCTATGGCTACACCTTC.

About this clone itself: A read error is the likely source, as a far larger clone sits one nucleotide away. The chain employs TRBV10-3 and TRBJ1-2; no clear D. The ends were cut back, 3 bases at V and 5 bases at J, with 13 bases in the middle. This CDR3 has 14 amino acids. Germline V gene sequence: CDR1 ENHRY, CDR2 SYGVKD. The CDR3 nucleotides are TGTGCCATCAGTGAAGGGAGAGGGCGATATGGCTACACCTTC. Its translation is CAISEGRGRYGYTF.

J is TRBJ1-5 and V is TRBV7-3; D remains unclear. The CDR3 has 13 amino acids. V dropped 5 bases and J dropped 4 bases, with 9 bases sitting between them. Germline CDR1 and CDR2: SGHTA and FQGTGA. The CDR3 protein is CASSPNTNQPQHF. In DNA form, the CDR3 reads TGTGCCAGCAGCCCGAACACGAATCAGCCCCAGCATTTT.

The V and J genes are TRBV9 and TRBJ2-3; TRBD1 or TRBD2 may be the D gene (5 bases each). Germline V gene lookup returns CDR1 SGDLS and CDR2 YYNGEE. This CDR3 is 13 amino acids long. The V gene lost 6 bases and the J gene lost 4 bases, with 12 bases spanning the gap. CDR3 loop: CASNEGPSDTQYF. CDR3 in DNA: TGTGCCAGCAATGAGGGGCCTTCAGATACGCAGTATTTT.

This chain joins TRBV19 and TRBJ1-5; D remains unclear. CDR1 is LNHDA, CDR2 SQIVND, per germline (reference sequence). The CDR3 runs to 14 residues. V gave up 7 bases and J gave up 9 bases, with 19 bases separating them. The CDR3 DNA sequence: TGTGCCAGTATGAGGACCGACGTTCAACCGCCCCAGCATTTT. Its protein is CASMRTDVQPPQHF.

The chain has TRBV29-1 and TRBJ2-5, with D perhaps TRBD1 or TRBD2 (5 bases each). The CDR3 runs to 13 residues. The germline CDR1 and CDR2 sequences are SQVTM and ANQGSEA. V was clipped by 7 bases and J by 5 bases, with 17 bases between them. The CDR3 DNA sequence: TGCAGCGCCCGGGACCCCCGGTGGGAGACCCAGTACTTC. This sequence encodes CSARDPRWETQYF.

In this sample, this clone turned up a few times. The chain employs TRBV10-2 and TRBJ1-1; no definite D call. Germline lookup yields CDR1 WSHSY and CDR2 SAAADI. Trimming removed 5 bases at V and 7 bases at J, with 11 bases between. This CDR3 contains 12 residues. This chain's CDR3 is CASSMWGDEAFF. The CDR3 DNA reads as TGCGCCAGCAGTATGTGGGGAGATGAAGCTTTCTTT.

The rearrangement joins TRBV5-6 to TRBJ1-4; 7 bases fit TRBD1. The CDR3 has 16 residues. Germline V lookup: CDR1 SGHDT, CDR2 YYEEEE. Losses at the gene ends were 2 bases for V and 2 bases for J; bases not matched to a gene: 6. CDR3 residues: CASSFRTGVTNEKLFF. For the CDR3, the DNA is TGTGCCAGCAGCTTTCGTACAGGGGTCACTAATGAAAAACTGTTTTTT.

The J gene is TRBJ2-1, the V gene TRBV9; D unclear. The CDR3 extends over 12 amino acids. V lost 0 bases and J lost 9, with 7 bases in between. Germline V gives CDR1 SGDLS, CDR2 YYNGEE. The CDR3 spells CASSVEESEQFF. DNA for the CDR3: TGTGCCAGCAGCGTAGAGGAGAGTGAGCAGTTCTTC.

This clone appeared a single time. The chain carries TRBV27 and TRBJ1-5; D is perhaps TRBD1 (5 bases). V was shortened by 5 bases and J by 9 bases, with 17 bases between the two germline ends. The CDR3 is 14 residues long. CDR1 is MNHEY, CDR2 SMNVEV, per germline (reference sequence). The CDR3 spells CASSLGPGTWPQHF. CDR3 bases: TGTGCCAGCAGTCTGGGTCCAGGGACCTGGCCCCAGCATTTT.

This clone was counted a few times. The J gene is TRBJ2-7, the V gene TRBV7-2, with D maybe TRBD2 (6 bases). The germline V gene encodes CDR1 SGHTA and CDR2 FQGNSA. CDR3 size: 12 residues. Trimming cost V 2 bases and J 6 bases, with 8 bases left between them. The CDR3 region is CASSLRAGEQYF. Written as DNA, the CDR3 is TGTGCCAGCAGCTTACGAGCGGGCGAGCAGTACTTC.